The clone carrying this T cell receptor beta chain was counted once. This sample was included in a study of cytotoxic CD8 clonotypes in ibrutinib-treated CLL. Trimming removed 5 bases from V and 7 bases from J; junction bases left unmatched: 16. The germline V gene encodes CDR1 MNHEY and CDR2 SMNVEV (reference sequence). The CDR3 is 16 amino acids. The table came from immunoSEQ multiplex PCR; TCRdb's copy has only in-frame clones and leaves some out. Among some 70,000 clones, 90% were seen once, and the ten largest hold approximately 3.1%. Sample: PBMCs, taken after 12 months of ibrutinib treatment. The sequence was collected from a human donor with chronic lymphocytic leukemia. The chain couples TRBV27 to TRBJ2-7; TRBD1 aligns across 8 bases. The CDR3 DNA is TGTGCCAGCAGTCTCTCAGGGGGCACACCTACGAGAGAGCAGTACTTC. As protein: CASSLSGGTPTREQYF.